The rows below give T cell receptor beta chains drawn from one sample of a study of blood T cells in healthy people across ages. TCRdb redid the calling of the 5' RACE reads with MiXCR, one entry per CDR3 protein. The sample records 700,000 to 900,000 distinct CDR3 sequences, about 55% being singletons. The sample was blood. All receptors come from a man aged 80 or over in good health. CDR3s include the opening cysteine and the closing phenylalanine or tryptophan. A D gene is named only where the DNA matches it firmly. Clone size is not always given. Where it is, it says once, few, many or a class for expanded clones.

J: TRBJ2-5
D: NA
V: TRBV2
size: NA
CDR3: CASSARLAPGRASVETQYF
DNA: TGTGCCAGCAGTGCTAGGCTCGCCCCGGGACGTGCGAGTGTGGAGACCCAGTACTTC

J: TRBJ2-3
D: NA
V: TRBV7-2
size: few
CDR3: CASSSELHRYAYF
DNA: TGTGCCAGCAGCTCCGAGCTGCACAGATACGCGTATTTT

J: TRBJ1-6
D: NA
V: TRBV28
size: NA
CDR3: CASTLGGQPNSPLHF
DNA: TGTGCCAGCACCTTAGGAGGGCAACCCAATTCACCCCTCCACTTC

J: TRBJ2-7
D: NA
V: TRBV7-2
size: NA
CDR3: CASSRWGRYEQYF
DNA: TGTGCCAGCAGCCGTTGGGGGAGGTACGAGCAGTACTTC

J: TRBJ2-1
D: NA
V: TRBV15
size: many
CDR3: CATSRDPNNEQFF
DNA: TGTGCCACCAGCAGAGACCCCAACAATGAGCAGTTCTTC

J: TRBJ2-4
D: TRBD1
V: TRBV10-3
size: once
CDR3: CAISESMLGQGVIAAQSEQYF
DNA: TGTGCCATCAGTGAGTCGATGTTGGGACAGGGAGTAATAGCGGCGCAGTCGGAGCAGTACTTC

J: TRBJ1-5
D: TRBD1
V: TRBV7-2
size: NA
CDR3: CASSLRQGAGQPQHF
DNA: TGTGCCAGCAGCCTAAGACAGGGGGCGGGTCAGCCCCAGCATTTT

J: TRBJ1-2
D: NA
V: TRBV4-2
size: few
CDR3: CASSLDPANYGYTF
DNA: TGTGCCAGCAGCCTCGACCCAGCCAACTATGGCTACACCTTC

J: TRBJ1-1
D: TRBD1
V: TRBV6-6
size: NA
CDR3: CASSYPRTGKKNTEAFF
DNA: TGTGCCAGCAGTTACCCTAGGACAGGTAAAAAGAACACTGAAGCTTTCTTT

J: TRBJ2-2
D: TRBD1
V: TRBV28
size: NA
CDR3: CASSGGQATGELFF
DNA: TGTGCCAGCAGTGGGGGACAGGCCACCGGGGAGCTGTTTTTT

J: TRBJ2-7
D: TRBD2
V: TRBV9
size: few
CDR3: CASSVGVAGLYEQYF
DNA: TGTGCCAGCAGCGTAGGAGTAGCGGGTCTATACGAGCAGTACTTC

J: TRBJ2-3
D: TRBD2
V: TRBV5-6
size: NA
CDR3: CASSLWTSGRPSEQYF
DNA: TGTGCCAGCAGCTTGTGGACTAGCGGGAGGCCCTCGGAGCAGTATTTT

J: TRBJ2-3
D: TRBD2
V: TRBV6-1
size: once
CDR3: CASSRLGLAGGPGYAYF
DNA: TGTGCCAGCAGTAGGCTTGGACTAGCGGGAGGGCCGGGATACGCGTATTTT

J: TRBJ1-2
D: TRBD1
V: TRBV25-1
size: NA
CDR3: CASSETGQGARGYTF
DNA: TGTGCCAGCAGTGAAACGGGACAGGGGGCGCGTGGCTACACCTTC

J: TRBJ2-3
D: TRBD2
V: TRBV12-5
size: NA
CDR3: CASGLGNTGGYAYF
DNA: TGTGCTAGTGGTTTGGGCAACACGGGGGGATACGCGTATTTT

J: TRBJ2-3
D: NA
V: TRBV12-3/TRBV12-4
size: few
CDR3: CASSSDQGDTQYF
DNA: TGTGCCAGCAGTTCCGATCAGGGAGATACGCAGTATTTT

J: TRBJ2-7
D: NA
V: TRBV24-1
size: few
CDR3: CATSDLRGSEQYF
DNA: TGTGCCACCAGTGATTTGAGGGGATCCGAGCAGTACTTC

J: TRBJ2-7
D: TRBD2
V: TRBV27
size: few
CDR3: CASASGSSYEQYF
DNA: TGTGCCAGCGCTAGCGGAAGCTCCTACGAGCAGTACTTC

J: TRBJ2-5
D: NA
V: TRBV20-1
size: NA
CDR3: CSAYPPNEQYF
DNA: TGCAGTGCATATCCCCCCAATGAGCAGTACTTC

J: TRBJ1-2
D: NA
V: TRBV25-1
size: NA
CDR3: CASSEYGEGYGYTF
DNA: TGTGCCAGCAGTGAATATGGGGAGGGCTATGGCTACACCTTC

J: TRBJ2-7
D: TRBD2
V: TRBV7-6
size: few
CDR3: CASSLETGGIYEQYF
DNA: TGTGCCAGCAGCTTAGAAACGGGAGGAATCTACGAGCAGTACTTC

J: TRBJ2-7
D: NA
V: TRBV9
size: few
CDR3: CASSVSGVEQYF
DNA: TGTGCCAGCAGCGTATCAGGGGTCGAGCAGTACTTC